This T cell receptor (beta chain) was recorded in a study of blood T cell repertoires in COVID-19. Turning to the study itself: The analysed material was cDNA or gDNA that came from T cells, B-cell-depleted T cells, or PBMCs.

The germline CDR1 and CDR2 sequences are SSHAT and FNYEAQ (reference sequence). Trimming cost V 5 bases and J 3 bases; bases outside gene matches: 6. The length of the CDR3 is 15 residues. Repertoires were generated with immunoSEQ multiplex PCR, while TCRdb's copy carries only in-frame clones and drops some. The data hold 130,000 to 150,000 clones, with about four fifths observed a single time. The receptor was isolated from an older man who had recovered from COVID-19. The chain links TRBV7-7 to TRBJ2-7; 11 nucleotides line up with TRBD1. What was sequenced was peripheral blood. CDR3 coding DNA: TGTGCCAGCAGCCTCGGGACAGGGGGATTCTACGAGCAGTACTTC. Its translation is CASSLGTGGFYEQYF.